This TCR beta chain came from a study of CD8 T cells in Susac syndrome. The V and J ends lost 2 bases and 7 bases, in that order; junction bases with no gene match: 7. This CDR3 region has 15 residues. CDR1 is SGHAT, CDR2 FQNNGV, per germline. Random hexamers served to reverse transcribe roughly 0.45 to 1 ug RNA. immunoSEQ multiplex PCR amplified TCR beta CDR3 across 54 Vbeta, 13 Jbeta. One entry per CDR3 protein results from TCRdb running MiXCR on the immunoSEQ multiplex PCR reads. The table shows around 80,000 distinct CDR3 sequences, with around nine tenths occurring only once. CD8+ and CD4+ T cells taken from blood had their TCR beta sequenced.

The chain couples TRBV11-2 to TRBJ2-1, with 8 bases lining up with TRBD2. The sequenced material came from CD8+ T cells from PBMCs. The source of this sequence is a human donor with multiple sclerosis. The CDR3 sequence: CASSLSPGRGNEQFF. CDR3 nucleotide sequence: TGTGCCAGCAGCTTAAGCCCCGGGAGGGGTAATGAGCAGTTCTTC.